This entry concerns a single TCR beta chain. No antigen is known for it. This record comes from a study of cytomegalovirus exposure and HLA in healthy donors. This CDR3 has 15 amino acids. The V end was cut by 2 bases, the J end by 10 bases, with 15 bases between. Per germline, CDR1 MNHEY and CDR2 SVGAGI. Regarding the study as a whole: In a later analysis, several top co-occurrence clusters appeared linked to parvovirus B19, influenza, CMV and Epstein-Barr virus. In a later analysis, TCR beta V- and J-gene trimming was associated with a missense DCLRE1C variant.

Amplification used 60 Vbeta primers and 13 Jbeta primers. Generated by immunoSEQ multiplex PCR, the TCRdb table keeps only in-frame clones and is missing some. This repertoire includes around 52,000 clones. The clonotype originates from a woman between 50 and 59 years old in good health and CMV-seropositive. Material for sequencing was PBMCs. The J gene is TRBJ1-6, the V gene TRBV6-5, with a possible D match to TRBD1 (5 bases). CDR3 DNA: TGTGCCAGCAGTTACGGCAGGGAAGGGGAATCACCCCTCCACTTT. Its protein product is CASSYGREGESPLHF.